The entry that follows covers one T cell receptor (beta chain) sequence. Its antigen is not identified. These data come from a study of OX40 agonist ivuxolimab in advanced cancers. As for the study in general: The dose-escalation cohort was just under 85% male, with a mean age of about 56 years, ranging about 20 to 79. Study-level findings and limits: Among the least clonally expanded were partial responders at 0.1-3.0 mg/kg. On average, CD8+ T cells showed a greater number of expanded clones than CD4+.

Baseline was the first blood sampling point, followed by cycle 4 day 1 and cycle 7 day 1. Measured with immunoSEQ multiplex PCR; TCRdb has only the in-frame clones, and not every one. The table shows just under 80,000 clones, with roughly four fifths occurring only once. The CDR3 has 14 residues. The germline CDR1 and CDR2 sequences are MNHEY and SVGAGI. V was trimmed by 5 bases and J by 6 bases, leaving 16 bases between them. V and J are TRBV6-5 and TRBJ1-2; D is possibly TRBD1 (5 bases). The TCR sequence derives from an adult with an advanced solid tumor such as melanoma, head and neck, liver or kidney cancer. The sequences come from CD4+ or CD8+ T cells sorted from blood, collected in a trial of the OX40 agonist ivuxolimab. In DNA form, the CDR3 reads TGTGCCAGCAGTACAGTCAGGGAGGTGGATGGCTACACCTTC. This sequence encodes CASSTVREVDGYTF.